A single sample is the source of the 17 T cell receptor beta chains below, sequenced in a study of low-dose radiotherapy and immunotherapy resistance in tumors. First-strand cDNA used TRAV- and TRBV-specific primers, covering alpha and beta chains. The authors ran around 19 PCR cycles to amplify TCRs with a constant-region primer and V-primer adapter. In TCRdb, the reads were re-called with MiXCR into one record per CDR3 protein. This table has 85,000 to 100,000 distinct CDR3 sequences, around 9.2% appearing once. The time point denotes: before trial treatment. The source material was PBMCs, sampled before treatment. Receptors were obtained from a male donor with prostate cancer.

The CDR3 here is CASKLAGGGNTEAFF. As DNA, the CDR3 is TGTGCCAGCAAATTAGCGGGAGGAGGGAACACTGAAGCTTTCTTT. J is TRBJ1-1 and V is TRBV11-2; D not certain. CDR1 is SGHAT and CDR2 is FQNNGV in the germline V gene. This CDR3 has 15 amino acids. Trimming stripped 7 bases from V and 1 base from J, with 16 bases between.

This clonotype was detected many times. The CDR3 loop reads CASRRGLAGGYNEQFF. DNA of the CDR3: TGTGCCAGTAGACGAGGACTAGCGGGAGGGTACAATGAGCAGTTCTTC. V is TRBV19 and J is TRBJ2-1; 15 positions match TRBD2. Unmatched junction bases numbered 4, after V lost 6 bases and J lost 4 bases. Germline CDR1 is LNHDA and CDR2 is SQIVND (reference sequence). There are 16 residues in the CDR3.

There are many counts of this clonotype. The V call is TRBV12-3 or TRBV12-4, the J call TRBJ1-5; TRBD1 matches 8 bases. With V trimmed by 6 bases and J by 5 bases, 6 bases remained unmatched. There are 14 residues in the CDR3. The CDR3 protein is CASSHNRGDQPQHF. CDR3 DNA: TGTGCCAGCAGCCACAACAGGGGGGATCAGCCCCAGCATTTT.

This clonotype was observed a handful of times. A much larger clone lies a single base off, so this may be a read error. The genes are TRBV16 and TRBJ1-2, with D perhaps matching TRBD1 (6 bases). The CDR3 runs to 15 residues. Germline V gene sequence: CDR1 KGHSY, CDR2 FQNENV. The DNA of the CDR3 is TGTGCCAGCAGCCAATCTCGGACAGCCAGCTATGGCCACACCTTC. As protein: CASSQSRTASYGHTF.

This clonotype was seen repeatedly, ten times or more. The gene calls are TRBV4-1 and TRBJ1-6; no clear D gene. Between the trimmed V and J ends, which lost 0 bases and 4 bases, there was a span of 7 bases. The CDR3 totals 15 residues. Per germline, CDR1 MGHRA and CDR2 YSYEKL. CDR3 protein: CASSQERGYNSPLHF. CDR3 coding DNA: TGCGCCAGCAGCCAAGAACGGGGTTATAATTCACCCCTCCACTTT.

There are many counts of this clonotype. J is TRBJ1-2 and V is TRBV7-2; 10 bases fit TRBD1. CDR1 is SGHTA and CDR2 is FQGNSA in the germline V gene. The CDR3 runs to 14 residues. The junction had 1 base not matched to a gene; V was cut back by 4 bases and J by 2 bases. The CDR3 protein is CASSSDRGNYGYTF. The CDR3 coding sequence is TGTGCCAGCAGCTCGGACAGGGGGAACTATGGCTACACCTTC. Based on the CDR3 plus reference TRBV7-2 and TRBJ1-2, the full variable domain is GAGVSQSPSNKVTEKGKDVELRCDPISGHTALYWYRQSLGQGLEFLIYFQGNSAPDKSGLPSDRFSAERTGGSVSTLTIQRTQQEDSAVYLCASSSDRGNYGYTFGSGTRLTVV.

This clonotype was detected many times. This chain connects TRBV3-1 to TRBJ2-7; D perhaps matches TRBD2 (5 bases). The V end was cut by 3 bases, the J end by 6 bases, with 15 bases between. The length of the CDR3 is 14 residues. Germline lookup yields CDR1 LGHDT and CDR2 YNNKEL (reference sequence). CDR3 in DNA: TGTGCCAGCAGCCAGGGGAGAGGACCTTCCGAGCAGTACTTC. This encodes CASSQGRGPSEQYF.

In its sample, this clonotype was seen many times. The chain employs TRBV28 and TRBJ2-1; D may correspond to TRBD1 or TRBD2 (6 bases each). The CDR3 runs 15 residues. Trimming took off 2 bases at V and 8 bases at J, with 16 bases between the two ends. CDR1 is MDHEN and CDR2 is SYDVKM in the germline V gene. The CDR3 loop reads CASSLRGAGSDEQFF. The CDR3 DNA reads as TGTGCCAGCAGTTTAAGGGGGGCCGGCTCTGATGAGCAGTTCTTC.

The V gene is TRBV16, the J gene TRBJ1-2; maybe TRBD1 (5 bases). Germline-derived CDR1 and CDR2 are KGHSY and FQNENV. V lost 0 bases, J lost 6 bases, and 14 bases lay in between. The length of the CDR3 is 15 residues. This chain's CDR3 is CASSQSAGLSNGYTF. The CDR3 bases are TGTGCCAGCAGCCAATCGGCAGGGCTGTCGAATGGCTACACCTTC.

This clonotype was counted many times. The chain joins TRBV4-3 to TRBJ2-3, with 8 bases lining up with TRBD2. Looked up from germline, CDR1 is LGHNA and CDR2 is YSLEER. The trim removed 4 bases at V and 2 bases at J, leaving 5 bases unmatched. This CDR3 contains 15 residues. The CDR3 region has the DNA TGCGCCAGCAGCCGTTTAGCGGGGAACACAGATACGCAGTATTTT. Translated: CASSRLAGNTDTQYF.

This clonotype was observed many times. The chain is built from TRBV21-1 and TRBJ1-6; the DNA was not used to check the table's D call, TRBD1. TRBV21-1 is a pseudogene segment. This CDR3 is built from 16 residues. CDR3 bases: TGTGCCAGCTATCGCGCAGGGGACAGAAATAATTCACCCCTCCACTTT. Amino acids: CASYRAGDRNNSPLHF.

This clonotype appeared many times. The genes are TRBV6-5 and TRBJ2-1; 7 bases are shared with TRBD1. J lost 10 bases, V lost 6 bases, and 9 bases had no gene match. Germline CDR1 and CDR2: MNHEY and SVGAGI. CDR3 size: 13 residues. CDR3 nucleotides: TGTGCCAGCAGACTCGGACAGGTGAGCGAGCAGTTCTTC. The encoded protein is CASRLGQVSEQFF.

At least ten counts were recorded for this clonotype. V and J are TRBV25-1 and TRBJ2-2; D unclear. V was trimmed by 2 bases and J by 6 bases, leaving 7 bases between them. This CDR3 has 13 amino acids. Per germline, CDR1 MGHDK and CDR2 SYGVNS. As DNA, the CDR3 is TGTGCCAGCAGTGAAAGAAGGGCCGGGGAGCTGTTTTTT. It specifies CASSERRAGELFF.

The V call is TRBV7-4, the J call TRBJ2-3, with a possible D match to TRBD2 (6 bases). Germline assignment: CDR1 SGHVT and CDR2 SQSDAQ. The V gene lost 4 bases and the J gene lost 2 bases, with 10 bases spanning the gap. The CDR3 sequence is 14 residues long. DNA for the CDR3: TGTGCCAGCAGCTCCGGACTACTCACAGATACGCAGTATTTT. Its protein is CASSSGLLTDTQYF.

This clonotype has ten or more counts. The chain has TRBV27 and TRBJ2-7; 10 bases are shared with TRBD2. V was pared by 6 bases and J by 2 bases, with 1 base of the junction left unmatched. The CDR3 has 13 amino acids. Germline V lookup: CDR1 MNHEY, CDR2 SMNVEV (reference sequence). CDR3 protein: CASSLAGAYEQYF. DNA for the CDR3: TGTGCCAGCAGCCTAGCGGGGGCCTACGAGCAGTACTTC.

This clonotype was counted many times. The V gene is TRBV3-1, the J gene TRBJ2-1; the D gene could be TRBD1 or TRBD2 (5 bases each). V was trimmed by 2 bases and J by 5 bases, leaving 16 bases between them. CDR3 length: 16 amino acids. Germline V gene lookup returns CDR1 LGHDT and CDR2 YNNKEL (reference sequence). The CDR3 loop is CASSQKGRELHNEQFF. The CDR3 DNA reads TGTGCCAGCAGCCAAAAGGGCAGGGAGTTACACAATGAGCAGTTCTTC.

This clonotype was seen ten or more times. The chain employs TRBV7-8 and TRBJ1-4, with D possibly being TRBD1 (6 bases). The CDR3 is 16 amino acids. The ends were cut back, 5 bases at V and 7 bases at J, with 20 bases in the middle. CDR1 is SGHVS, CDR2 FQNEAQ, per germline. This chain's CDR3 is CASSQQPGVPTEKLFF. CDR3 coding DNA: TGTGCCAGCAGCCAGCAACCAGGGGTGCCCACTGAAAAACTGTTTTTT.